These 17 T cell receptor beta chains share one sample of origin, sequenced in a study of blood T cell repertoires in COVID-19. The method was immunoSEQ multiplex PCR; TCRdb's version includes in-frame clones alone and lacks a portion of them. This sample has over 250,000 clones, with about 88% found just once. Sequenced sample: PBMCs or T cells enriched from blood (not recorded which). The source of these receptors is a man aged 30 to 45 with acute COVID-19.

This chain connects TRBV27 to TRBJ2-6, with a weak D call TRBD1 (5 bases). Germline CDR1 and CDR2: MNHEY and SMNVEV (reference sequence). Trimming left V 6 bases short and J 4 bases short, with 13 bases between. The CDR3 loop spans 15 amino acids. Written as DNA, the CDR3 is TGTGCCAGCAGGAGACAGTCCTCCGGGGCCAACGTCCTGACTTTC. It is translated as CASRRQSSGANVLTF.

The table lists this clone with a count of one. The chain employs TRBV24-1 and TRBJ1-3, with 9 bases that match TRBD1. The germline V gene has CDR1 KGHDR and CDR2 SFDVKD. This CDR3 is 16 amino acids long. J was trimmed by 3 bases and V by 1 base; bases with no gene match: 3. CDR3 nucleotides: TGTGCCACCAGTGATTTTGGGGACAGGGTTGGAAACACCATATATTTT. Its translation: CATSDFGDRVGNTIYF.

The chain recombines TRBV24-1 with TRBJ1-2; D call uncertain. Germline V gives CDR1 KGHDR, CDR2 SFDVKD. V lost 9 bases, J lost 1 base, and 8 bases lay in between. This CDR3 contains 12 residues. CDR3 nucleotides: TGTGCCACCGGAGACCGTAACTATGGCTACACCTTC. It translates to CATGDRNYGYTF.

The table lists this clone with a few counts. This sequence joins TRBV5-4 and TRBJ1-2; the match to TRBD1 covers 9 bases. Germline V CDR1 and CDR2: SGHNT, YYREEE (reference sequence). V was clipped by 0 bases and J by 7 bases; unmatched bases: 4. This CDR3 is built from 14 residues. CDR3 DNA: TGTGCCAGCAGCTTGGGGACAGGGGCCCTTGGCTACACCTTC. This gives the protein CASSLGTGALGYTF. Variable domain in full (rest from reference TRBV5-4 and TRBJ1-2): ETGVTQSPTHLIKTRGQQVTLRCSSQSGHNTVSWYQQALGQGPQFIFQYYREEENGRGNFPPRFSGLQFPNYSSELNVNALELDDSALYLCASSLGTGALGYTFGSGTRLTVV.

The rearrangement joins TRBV19 to TRBJ1-5; D remains unclear. There are 14 residues in the CDR3. The V gene lost 7 bases and the J gene lost 7 bases, with 17 bases spanning the gap. Germline values: CDR1 LNHDA, CDR2 SQIVND (reference sequence). The CDR3 DNA is TGTGCCAGTATCGGACCCCTCGGGGAGCAGCCCCAGCATTTT. It encodes CASIGPLGEQPQHF.

The chain recombines TRBV19 with TRBJ2-3; D might be TRBD2 (5 bases). CDR3 length: 15 residues. CDR1 and CDR2 (germline): LNHDA, SQIVND (reference sequence). The V gene lost 2 bases and the J gene lost 3 bases, with 12 bases spanning the gap. The CDR3 sequence is CASSISMAGTDTQYF. The DNA for the CDR3 is TGTGCCAGTAGTATAAGCATGGCGGGTACAGATACGCAGTATTTT.

J is TRBJ1-1 and V is TRBV2; TRBD1 might be the D (5 bases). The CDR3 length is 14 residues. With 4 bases removed from V and 4 bases from J, the gap between germline ends came to 13 bases. Germline V CDR1 and CDR2: SNHLY, FYNNEI. For the CDR3, the DNA is TGTGCCAGCAGTGCGGAGCAGGGTGTCACTGAAGCTTTCTTT. Protein: CASSAEQGVTEAFF.

The chain carries TRBV21-1 and TRBJ1-1. TRBV21-1 is tagged as a pseudogene. The CDR3 loop spans 15 amino acids. The DNA of the CDR3 is TGTGCCAGCAATCCCTGGAGCAGCCCCAACACTGAAGCTTTCTTT. Its translation is CASNPWSSPNTEAFF.

The chain carries TRBV6-5 and TRBJ1-5, with a possible D match to TRBD1 (5 bases). Germline CDR1 reads MNHEY; CDR2 reads SVGAGI. V dropped 6 bases and J dropped 4 bases, with 13 bases sitting between them. This CDR3 has 14 residues. CDR3 DNA sequence: TGTGCCAGCAGCCGAGGAGGGGCGAATCAGCCCCAGCATTTT. As protein: CASSRGGANQPQHF.

The chain carries TRBV7-6 and TRBJ2-2; possibly TRBD2 for D (6 bases). The germline V gene encodes CDR1 SGHVS and CDR2 FNYEAQ. There are 16 residues in the CDR3. Trimming left V 6 bases short and J 0 bases short, with 14 bases between. The CDR3 loop is CASSPRDSSNTGELFF. CDR3 nucleotides: TGTGCCAGCAGTCCCCGGGACTCTTCGAACACCGGGGAGCTGTTTTTT.

The V and J genes are TRBV6-5 and TRBJ1-2; D is uncertain. This CDR3 has 14 amino acids. Germline V CDR1 and CDR2: MNHEY, SVGAGI. The V gene lost 8 bases and the J gene lost 2 bases, with 15 bases spanning the gap. DNA of the CDR3: TGTGCCAGCTCCCCGCGGGGTGGAAACTATGGCTACACCTTC. Protein product: CASSPRGGNYGYTF.

The chain employs TRBV28 and TRBJ2-6; 8 bases map to TRBD1. The V segment lost 5 bases and the J segment 5 bases; nucleotides outside the gene matches: 5. CDR1 is MDHEN and CDR2 is SYDVKM in the germline V gene. The CDR3 loop spans 15 amino acids. CDR3 nucleotides: TGTGCCAGCAGTCTCCGGACAGGGCGGGCCAACGTCCTGACTTTC. Translated: CASSLRTGRANVLTF.

The rearrangement uses TRBV5-1 and TRBJ1-2; D is perhaps TRBD1 (6 bases). Trimming pared 0 bases from V and 8 bases from J, leaving 17 bases between. The germline V gene encodes CDR1 SGHRS and CDR2 YFSETQ. This CDR3 is 15 amino acids long. CDR3 nucleotide sequence: TGCGCCAGCAGCTTGGCCCCAGGGGATGGGTTCGGCTACACCTTC. Its translation: CASSLAPGDGFGYTF.

This clone was detected only a few times. The chain combines TRBV6-2 or TRBV6-3 with TRBJ1-5; 9 bases map to TRBD1. After removal of 2 bases from V and 6 bases from J, the junction contained 2 bases not matched to a gene. The CDR3 runs 14 residues. Germline lookup yields CDR1 MNHEY and CDR2 SVGEGT. This CDR3 reads CASSYGTGRQPQHF. CDR3 bases: TGTGCCAGCAGTTACGGGACAGGGCGTCAGCCCCAGCATTTT.

The count of this clone is one. The V gene is TRBV15, the J gene TRBJ1-6; a weak D match, TRBD1 (6 bases). The V and J ends lost 8 bases and 8 bases respectively, with 22 bases between them. The CDR3 extends over 16 amino acids. Germline CDR1 reads LNHNV; CDR2 reads YYDKDF (reference sequence). CDR3 nucleotides: TGTGCCACCGCGCGAGGAGCGACAGGTCTGGATTCACCCCTCCACTTT. Translation gives CATARGATGLDSPLHF.

V is TRBV7-9 and J is TRBJ1-4, with D possibly TRBD1 on 6 matching bases. V was shortened by 4 bases and J by 5 bases, with 17 bases between the two germline ends. Germline V gene sequence: CDR1 SEHNR, CDR2 FQNEAQ (reference sequence). There are 16 residues in the CDR3. CDR3 coding DNA: TGTGCCAGCAGCTGGGTCACAGGGAAAAGCAATGAAAAACTGTTTTTT. This encodes CASSWVTGKSNEKLFF.

This rearrangement joins TRBV2 to TRBJ2-7; 10 nucleotides line up with TRBD1. The CDR3 is 15 residues long. The junction had 11 bases not matched to a gene; V was cut back by 5 bases and J by 7 bases. From germline, CDR1 is SNHLY and CDR2 FYNNEI. CDR3 amino acids: CASSPRGQGLSEQYV. The CDR3 coding sequence is TGTGCCAGCAGTCCACGGGGACAGGGGCTCAGTGAGCAGTACGTC.